A selection of T cell receptor beta chains follows, all from one sample in a study of cytomegalovirus exposure and HLA in healthy donors. Using immunoSEQ multiplex PCR, the repertoire was profiled, and TCRdb retains in-frame clones only, with some absent. The sample lists roughly 180,000 clones; 80% were seen once. Source material: PBMCs. Source of these receptors: a man aged 30-40 years in good health and CMV-seropositive. The conserved cysteine and the conserved F or W are not part of the CDR3 here.

v_gene,len,CDR3aa
TRBV20-1,9,SARLTSGQF
TRBV6-5,12,ASSAEGGSQPQH
TRBV5-1,12,ASSFRVIGEEQY
TRBV30,12,AWSKSVSYNEQF
TRBV5-1,13,ASSGTTGPNEKLF
TRBV19,13,ASSIILSSYNEQF
TRBV5-4,12,ASSWEKGQSPYT
TRBV2,12,ASSLGQAVGLAF
TRBV11-1,13,ASSPTSGGTYEQY
TRBV4-1,12,ASSLLTRGDTQY
TRBV30,11,AWSQQPNTEAF
TRBV29-1,12,SSATGQGTDTQY
TRBV7-2,11,ASSSGGYNEQF
TRBV7-9,10,ATARGAGEAF
TRBV7-6,12,ASLPGTGSNTIY
TRBV5-4,15,ASTRRTSGSAEDEQY
TRBV2,16,ASSEGPIASGRAGEQY
TRBV5-1,15,ASSGTRGTGGNSPLH
TRBV6-5,14,ASSYSQGLRSYEQY
TRBV13,11,ASSLYRSGELF
TRBV11-3,12,ASSLSSGSNEQY
TRBV6-1,13,ASSERGAIVGELF
TRBV7-2,11,ASSPQVRETQY
TRBV6-1,15,ASSEGSAGQVYNEQF
TRBV5-8,11,ASSLETGDEQY
TRBV13,12,ASSSTSGTNEQY
TRBV4-2,13,ASSQAGTGENEQF
TRBV6-4,13,ASSDKSGSYNEQF
TRBV5-1,13,ASSLSAAEGGKLF
TRBV29-1,9,SVVRLLTQY
TRBV6-1,13,ASSGGQGRTDTQY
TRBV27,14,ASSPSDRVGAGELF
TRBV7-9,8,ASGAFEQF
TRBV6-5,14,ASSSGLAGELDTQY
TRBV4-3,12,ASSLGQGVETQY
TRBV27,11,ASSLGASYEQY
TRBV25-1,12,ASSETGVRQPQH
TRBV19,12,ASTSPGGPYGYT
TRBV6-6,14,ASTWDSGALNTEAF
TRBV7-9,13,ASSFRTGQNTEAF
TRBV29-1,16,SVEDMGLAASSYNEQF
TRBV4-3,14,ASSPGRRGSGNTIY